This TCR beta chain was retrieved from a study of STAT3 mutations in large granular lymphocyte leukemia. Study at large: Among longitudinally sequenced T-LGLL patients, roughly half had canonical activating STAT3 mutations detected. Study-wide results and caveats: Every T-cell large granular lymphocyte leukemia patient had at least one immunodominant TCR beta clonotype. In several patients, dominant TCR clone burden exceeded STAT3 mutant burden, suggesting STAT3 mutation arose secondarily. Some patients had persisting codominant clonotypes that could mask small clones.

TCRbeta libraries averaged around 40,000 productive templates per sample. Here immunoSEQ multiplex PCR was the method, and the copy in TCRdb shows in-frame clones only, minus some. The data show just over 15,000 clones, 80% to 95% seen once. Germline CDR1 reads LNHDA; CDR2 reads SQIVND (reference sequence). Trimming cost V 2 bases and J 2 bases, with 9 bases left between them. The CDR3 has 14 amino acids. To note about this clone: The target antigen is unknown.

The TCR sequence derives from a woman in her forties or fifties with T-cell large granular lymphocyte leukemia. Some clones in this sample may be carry-over from other donors' samples. Specimen: peripheral blood mononuclear cells. The V call is TRBV19, the J call TRBJ1-2; D is perhaps TRBD1 (5 bases). This chain's CDR3 is CASSIRGRNYGYTF. CDR3 DNA sequence: TGTGCCAGTAGTATAAGGGGTCGAAACTATGGCTACACCTTC.